The 30 T cell receptor beta chains in this list originate from one sample, sequenced in a study of T cell changes during pregnancy in multiple sclerosis (dated by TCRdb to about 2019). The method behind the library was the immunoSEQ multiplex PCR assay. The source is immuneACCESS, and TCRdb retained only in-frame sequences with V and J called. Part of the clones is not carried over; for the studies checked, unresolved V genes explain less than half of this, and the remainder is unexplained. The sample includes 88,000 or so clones, with around 92% observed a single time. Together, the top ten hold about 2.8% of the sample. Sequenced material: peripheral blood, taken before pregnancy. The receptors were sampled from a female donor with multiple sclerosis, enrolled in a pregnancy study.

The chain has TRBV6-6 and TRBJ1-1; the match to TRBD1 covers 7 bases. The CDR3 totals 13 residues. Germline lookup yields CDR1 MNHNY and CDR2 SVGAGI (reference sequence). V lost 5 bases to trimming and J lost 5 bases; unmatched junction nucleotides: 5. CDR3 DNA sequence: TGTGCCAGCAGTCCCGGACAGGTAACTGAAGCTTTCTTT. This gives the protein CASSPGQVTEAFF.

The chain carries TRBV28 and TRBJ2-7; TRBD1 matches 8 bases. Germline CDR1 is MDHEN and CDR2 is SYDVKM. V lost 3 bases, J lost 5 bases, and 6 bases stayed unmatched. The CDR3 has 14 amino acids. CDR3 protein: CASSLETGDDEQYF. As DNA, the CDR3 is TGTGCCAGCAGTTTGGAGACAGGGGACGACGAGCAGTACTTC.

The CDR3 DNA reads TGTGCCAGTAGTAGCTCCCACCTATCAGATACGCAGTATTTT. Its protein product is CASSSSHLSDTQYF. The chain joins TRBV19 to TRBJ2-3; unclear D gene. Between the trimmed V and J ends, which lost 4 bases and 4 bases, there was a span of 12 bases. CDR3 size: 14 residues. Germline lookup yields CDR1 LNHDA and CDR2 SQIVND (reference sequence).

This chain links TRBV13 with TRBJ2-7; D gene unclear. V was trimmed by 0 bases and J by 7 bases, leaving 13 bases between them. The CDR3 is 14 amino acids. The germline CDR1 and CDR2 sequences are PRHDT and FYEKMQ (reference sequence). This chain's CDR3 is CASSLGVGEWEQYF. CDR3 nucleotide sequence: TGTGCCAGCAGCTTAGGGGTAGGAGAGTGGGAGCAGTACTTC. Together with reference TRBV13 and TRBJ2-7, the CDR3 gives the full variable domain: AAGVIQSPRHLIKEKRETATLKCYPIPRHDTVYWYQQGPGQDPQFLISFYEKMQSDKGSIPDRFSAQQFSDYHSELNMSSLELGDSALYFCASSLGVGEWEQYFGPGTRLTVT.

The chain couples TRBV2 to TRBJ2-7; D is unresolved. CDR3 length: 12 residues. Germline V lookup: CDR1 SNHLY, CDR2 FYNNEI. The ends were cut back, 8 bases at V and 2 bases at J, with 10 bases in the middle. The CDR3: CASLGPAYEQYF. CDR3 DNA sequence: TGTGCCAGCTTGGGCCCGGCCTACGAGCAGTACTTC.

J is TRBJ2-7 and V is TRBV7-6; 10 bases align to TRBD2. The CDR3 is 15 amino acids. Trimming cost V 0 bases and J 2 bases; bases outside gene matches: 1. The germline CDR1 and CDR2 sequences are SGHVS and FNYEAQ. Here the CDR3 DNA reads TGTGCCAGCAGCTTAGCGGGGACTAGCGCCTACGAGCAGTACTTC. Amino acids: CASSLAGTSAYEQYF.

This chain joins TRBV6-6 and TRBJ2-7; TRBD1 matches 11 bases. The CDR3 loop spans 15 amino acids. Germline-derived CDR1 and CDR2 are MNHNY and SVGAGI (reference sequence). Trimming cost V 7 bases and J 3 bases; bases outside gene matches: 8. The CDR3 region is CASKDRDRGVYEQYF. The CDR3 bases are TGTGCCAGCAAAGATCGGGACAGGGGGGTCTACGAGCAGTACTTC.

The rearrangement uses TRBV18 and TRBJ2-5; tentatively, D is TRBD2 (6 bases). This CDR3 region has 14 residues. Trimming removed 0 bases at V and 5 bases at J, with 10 bases between. Per the germline V gene, CDR1 is KGHSH and CDR2 is LQKENI. CDR3 DNA sequence: TGTGCCAGCTCACCACCAGGAGGGTCCGAGACCCAGTACTTC. It specifies CASSPPGGSETQYF.

The chain has TRBV10-3 and TRBJ2-7; D might be TRBD2 (6 bases). Trimming pared 5 bases from V and 5 bases from J, leaving 10 bases between. This CDR3 has 12 residues. The germline gives CDR1 ENHRY, CDR2 SYGVKD. This CDR3 reads CAISPAGDEQYF. The CDR3 DNA follows: TGTGCCATCAGTCCAGCGGGCGACGAGCAGTACTTC.

The genes are TRBV7-8 and TRBJ1-5; 9 bases are a match to TRBD1. Unmatched junction bases numbered 12, after V lost 5 bases and J lost 4 bases. This CDR3 region has 17 residues. Germline CDR1 is SGHVS and CDR2 is FQNEAQ. Here the CDR3 DNA reads TGTGCCAGCAGCCTAGTGCCCCGGGACAGGGCGAATCAGCCCCAGCATTTT. Protein product: CASSLVPRDRANQPQHF.

This clone appeared once. This chain joins TRBV14 and TRBJ1-2, with 9 bases aligning to TRBD1. CDR1 SGHDN and CDR2 FVKESK come from the germline V gene. The CDR3 spans 16 residues. Trimming cost V 0 bases and J 7 bases; bases outside gene matches: 9. CDR3 nucleotide sequence: TGTGCCAGCAGCCAAGATAGGCCCGGGACAGGGTTTGGCTACACCTTC. Protein product: CASSQDRPGTGFGYTF.

The chain is built from TRBV30 and TRBJ1-5; TRBD1 is a possible D gene (5 bases). CDR1 is GTSNPN and CDR2 is SVGIG in the germline V gene (reference sequence). CDR3 size: 13 residues. V lost 5 bases and J 2 bases, leaving 10 bases between the germline ends. CDR3 coding DNA: TGTGCCTGGGCCGCGGGGGGCAATCAGCCCCAGCATTTT. It specifies CAWAAGGNQPQHF.

Turning to this clone: Mismatch with germline at one junction end may stem from a read error. The genes are TRBV30 and TRBJ1-3; a possible D gene is TRBD1 (6 bases). From germline, CDR1 is GTSNPN and CDR2 SVGIG (reference sequence). The CDR3 spans 14 residues. The CDR3 region is CAWSSGVAGNTIYF. CDR3 bases: TGTGCCTGGAGTTCAGGGGTGGCTGGGAACACCATATATTTT.

The gene calls are TRBV7-2 and TRBJ2-3, with 9 bases that match TRBD1. This CDR3 is built from 15 residues. J gave up 11 bases and V 4 bases, and 13 bases lay outside the gene matches. The germline gives CDR1 SGHTA, CDR2 FQGNSA. CDR3 DNA: TGTGCCAGCAGCTCGCCCCCCCTACAGGGGGCGAAGCAGTATTTT. Encoded protein: CASSSPPLQGAKQYF.

The J gene is TRBJ2-3, the V gene TRBV2; D is possibly TRBD1 (6 bases). CDR1 is SNHLY and CDR2 is FYNNEI in the germline V gene. Deletions cut 1 base from V and 0 bases from J, with 11 bases between. The CDR3 is made up of 16 amino acids. The CDR3, as DNA: TGTGCCAGCAGTGAAGGGACAGACATTAGCACAGATACGCAGTATTTT. Translated, it gives CASSEGTDISTDTQYF.

This chain uses TRBV20-1 with TRBJ2-7; D possibly corresponds to TRBD1 (6 bases). The CDR3 length is 11 residues. Germline V lookup: CDR1 DFQATT, CDR2 SNEGSKA (reference sequence). Between the trimmed V and J ends, which lost 6 bases and 4 bases, there was a span of 10 bases. CDR3 bases: TGCAGTGCCAGGCAGGGGTACGAGCAGTACTTC. This sequence encodes CSARQGYEQYF.

The chain links TRBV7-9 to TRBJ1-3, with D maybe TRBD1 (6 bases). V gave up 5 bases and J gave up 0 bases, with 11 bases separating them. CDR1 is SEHNR and CDR2 is FQNEAQ in the germline V gene (reference sequence). CDR3 size: 15 residues. The CDR3 nucleotides are TGTGCCAGCAGCCCAGCCAGGGGCTCTGGAAACACCATATATTTT. This codes for CASSPARGSGNTIYF.

The V call is TRBV7-2, the J call TRBJ1-3; TRBD1 matches 7 bases. The V gene's germline CDR1 is SGHTA and CDR2 FQGNSA. Unmatched junction bases numbered 3, after V lost 3 bases and J lost 1 base. The CDR3 runs to 15 residues. CDR3 loop: CASSFKTGSGNTIYF. CDR3 nucleotide sequence: TGTGCCAGCAGCTTTAAGACAGGGTCTGGAAACACCATATATTTT. Complete variable domain (other parts from reference TRBV7-2 and TRBJ1-3): GAGVSQSPSNKVTEKGKDVELRCDPISGHTALYWYRQSLGQGLEFLIYFQGNSAPDKSGLPSDRFSAERTGGSVSTLTIQRTQQEDSAVYLCASSFKTGSGNTIYFGEGSWLTVV.

V and J are TRBV10-3 and TRBJ2-7, with 14 bases fitting TRBD2. This CDR3 region has 14 residues. J was trimmed by 6 bases and V by 10 bases; bases with no gene match: 8. Germline lookup yields CDR1 ENHRY and CDR2 SYGVKD. CDR3 sequence: CATTTSGRASEQYF. CDR3 nucleotide sequence: TGTGCCACGACGACTAGCGGGAGGGCGAGCGAGCAGTACTTC.

This clone was found once. One end of the junction does not line up with germline, which may come from a read error. This chain links TRBV14 with TRBJ2-7; perhaps TRBD2 as D (5 bases). The CDR3 covers 17 residues. Germline lookup yields CDR1 SGHDN and CDR2 FVKESK. CDR3 in amino acids: CASRQAHLSYGIYEQYF. CDR3 nucleotide sequence: TGTGCCAGCAGGCAAGCCCATTTGTCCTACGGGATATACGAGCAGTACTTC.

J is TRBJ1-5 and V is TRBV28, with D perhaps TRBD1 (6 bases). This CDR3 comprises 14 residues. V lost 6 bases, J lost 0 bases, and 9 bases lay in between. CDR1 and CDR2 (germline): MDHEN, SYDVKM. The CDR3 bases are TGTGCCAGCAGGACGACAGGTAGCAATCAGCCCCAGCATTTT. This translates into CASRTTGSNQPQHF.

The CDR3 DNA reads TGTGCCAGCAGGCCTAGCGGGAGTACAGATACGCAGTATTTT. Its translation: CASRPSGSTDTQYF. The rearrangement links TRBV2 to TRBJ2-3; 10 bases fit TRBD2. Per germline, CDR1 SNHLY and CDR2 FYNNEI. Germline trimming cut 6 bases from V and 3 bases from J; bases unmatched to any gene: 3. This CDR3 contains 14 residues.

The V and J genes are TRBV10-3 and TRBJ2-2, with D maybe TRBD1 (6 bases). The V end was cut by 5 bases, the J end by 4 bases, with 11 bases between. CDR3 length: 14 amino acids. Germline CDR1 is ENHRY and CDR2 is SYGVKD. This CDR3 reads CAISKDRTTGELFF. The DNA for the CDR3 is TGTGCCATCAGTAAGGACAGAACCACCGGGGAGCTGTTTTTT.

V gene TRBV5-4 combines with J gene TRBJ1-4, with 7 bases lining up with TRBD1. Germline lookup yields CDR1 SGHNT and CDR2 YYREEE (reference sequence). The J segment lost 4 bases and the V segment lost 3 bases, leaving 3 bases of the junction unmatched. The CDR3 is 14 amino acids. CDR3 coding DNA: TGTGCCAGCAGCTCGGACAGGAGTAATGAAAAACTGTTTTTT. It is translated as CASSSDRSNEKLFF.

The J gene is TRBJ1-1, the V gene TRBV5-6, with 7 positions matching TRBD1. Germline V gene data show CDR1 as SGHDT and CDR2 as YYEEEE. The CDR3 sequence is 13 residues long. The V segment lost 4 bases and the J segment 4 bases; nucleotides outside the gene matches: 4. Written as DNA, the CDR3 is TGTGCCAGCAGCATTACAGGGGTCACTGAAGCTTTCTTT. Amino acid sequence: CASSITGVTEAFF. The variable domain in full, completed from reference TRBV5-6 and TRBJ1-1, reads DAGVTQSPTHLIKTRGQQVTLRCSPKSGHDTVSWYQQALGQGPQFIFQYYEEEERQRGNFPDRFSGHQFPNYSSELNVNALLLGDSALYLCASSITGVTEAFFGQGTRLTVV.

CDR3 region: CASSQEGRGQPQHF. The CDR3, as DNA: TGCGCCAGCAGCCAAGAAGGCCGGGGTCAGCCCCAGCATTTT. This chain joins TRBV4-3 and TRBJ1-5, with D hard to call. The CDR3 loop spans 14 amino acids. Per the germline V gene, CDR1 is LGHNA and CDR2 is YSLEER. Trimming took off 0 bases at V and 6 bases at J, with 9 bases between the two ends.

This chain joins TRBV29-1 and TRBJ2-1; 8 positions match TRBD2. CDR1 is SQVTM and CDR2 is ANQGSEA in the germline V gene. The CDR3 extends over 15 amino acids. Trimming took 0 bases from V and 4 from J; bases not matched to a gene: 5. Here the CDR3 reads CSVEDRAGGYNEQFF. CDR3 sequence (DNA): TGCAGCGTTGAAGATAGGGCGGGAGGATACAATGAGCAGTTCTTC.

V is TRBV29-1 and J is TRBJ1-1, with 8 bases that match TRBD1. This CDR3 contains 15 residues. Looked up from germline, CDR1 is SQVTM and CDR2 is ANQGSEA. V dropped 7 bases and J dropped 2; count of bases not matched to a gene: 12. Here the CDR3 DNA reads TGCAGCGCCCGACAGGGGCGAGGGTCTAACACTGAAGCTTTCTTT. This encodes CSARQGRGSNTEAFF. The variable domain in full, completed from reference TRBV29-1 and TRBJ1-1, reads SAVISQKPSRDICQRGTSLTIQCQVDSQVTMMFWYRQQPGQSLTLIATANQGSEATYESGFVIDKFPISRPNLTFSTLTVSNMSPEDSSIYLCSARQGRGSNTEAFFGQGTRLTVV.

The gene calls are TRBV6-1 and TRBJ2-3, with a possible D match to TRBD2 (6 bases). V was shortened by 1 base and J by 6 bases, with 11 bases between the two germline ends. The CDR3 is 14 amino acids. CDR1 and CDR2 from the germline V gene are MNHNS and SASEGT. CDR3: CASSEDGGRDTQYF. CDR3 sequence (DNA): TGTGCCAGCAGTGAAGACGGGGGTAGGGATACGCAGTATTTT.

The chain joins TRBV19 to TRBJ2-5; 8 nucleotides line up with TRBD1. Per the germline V gene, CDR1 is LNHDA and CDR2 is SQIVND (reference sequence). V lost 5 bases, J lost 1 base, and 6 bases stayed unmatched. There are 15 residues in the CDR3. The CDR3 DNA sequence: TGTGCCAGTAGTTCCCGGACAGGGCCCCAAGAGACCCAGTACTTC. Protein: CASSSRTGPQETQYF. Full variable domain (missing parts from reference TRBV19 and TRBJ2-5): DGGITQSPKYLFRKEGQNVTLSCEQNLNHDAMYWYRQDPGQGLRLIYYSQIVNDFQKGDIAEGYSVSREKKESFPLTVTSAQKNPTAFYLCASSSRTGPQETQYFGPGTRLLVL.